Each of the 15 T cell receptor beta chains below was sequenced from the same sample in a study of vaccination and CD4 T cells after COVID-19. Sequencing of cultured CD4+ T cell DNA used the Oncomine TCR Beta short-read assay. TCRdb reprocessed the PCR reads with MiXCR, giving one entry per CDR3 protein. The sample consists of 10,000 to 15,000 distinct CDR3 sequences, about three quarters of them appearing once. These receptors' antigens are unknown. Treatment reported: approximately nine-day PBMC culture with coronavirus spike peptide pools or control peptides (ViraFEST assay). Input material: CD4+ T cells from blood, cultured in vitro. The receptors shown here come from a human donor who had recovered from COVID-19.

This clonotype was picked up a small number of times. This chain links TRBV21-1 with TRBJ2-3; the table's D call TRBD2 went unverified against the DNA. TRBV21-1 is a known pseudogene. The CDR3 is made up of 14 amino acids. The CDR3, as DNA: TGTGCCAGCAATGAGGCCCGAAGCGCAGATACGCAGTATTTT. Its translation is CASNEARSADTQYF.

The chain employs TRBV7-2 and TRBJ2-7; no reliable D call. This CDR3 is built from 13 residues. The germline V and J ends were trimmed by 1 base and 3 bases, with 7 bases remaining between them. Looked up from germline, CDR1 is SGHTA and CDR2 is FQGNSA. The CDR3 loop is CASSLGAGYEQYF. In DNA form, the CDR3 reads TGTGCCAGCAGCTTAGGGGCCGGCTACGAGCAGTACTTC.

The V gene is TRBV20-1, the J gene TRBJ2-5; 8 bases align to TRBD2. V trimming: 2 bases; J trimming: 1 base; junction bases outside the gene matches: 3. The length of the CDR3 is 14 residues. Germline V gives CDR1 DFQATT, CDR2 SNEGSKA (reference sequence). The CDR3 DNA sequence: TGCAGTGCTAGAAGGGGACTAGTCCAAGAGACCCAGTACTTC. It encodes CSARRGLVQETQYF.

In this sample, this clonotype turned up a few times. The chain uses TRBV4-3 and TRBJ1-2; no definite D call. Germline V gene lookup returns CDR1 LGHNA and CDR2 YSLEER. The CDR3 has 15 residues. V shed 0 bases and J shed 3 bases, with 11 bases lying between them. The CDR3 sequence is CASSQEGRVHYGYTF. DNA of the CDR3: TGCGCCAGCAGCCAAGAGGGAAGGGTCCACTATGGCTACACCTTC.

The CDR3 coding sequence is TGTGCCAGCAGTTTGTTTAGGGGGACGTCGGGAAACACCATATATTTT. It yields the protein CASSLFRGTSGNTIYF. The gene calls are TRBV12-3 or TRBV12-4 and TRBJ1-3; D is possibly TRBD1 (6 bases). The ends were cut back, 3 bases at V and 4 bases at J, with 16 bases in the middle. The CDR3 consists of 16 residues.

This clonotype was observed a handful of times. The chain joins TRBV6-1 to TRBJ1-5; D call uncertain. Germline V lookup: CDR1 MNHNS, CDR2 SASEGT. V was trimmed by 8 bases and J by 3 bases, leaving 17 bases between them. The CDR3 has 15 amino acids. The CDR3 DNA reads as TGTGCCAGCGGCAGCCCCGGACCTCTCAATCAGCCCCAGCATTTT. As protein: CASGSPGPLNQPQHF.

The rearrangement joins TRBV5-1 to TRBJ2-7; D not resolved. CDR1 and CDR2 (germline): SGHRS, YFSETQ. The CDR3 extends over 12 amino acids. The V gene lost 4 bases and the J gene lost 7 bases, with 12 bases spanning the gap. CDR3 sequence: CASSIGPSEQYF. CDR3 DNA: TGCGCCAGCAGCATAGGACCTTCGGAGCAGTACTTC. The full variable domain, completed using reference TRBV5-1 and TRBJ2-7, is KAGVTQTPRYLIKTRGQQVTLSCSPISGHRSVSWYQQTPGQGLQFLFEYFSETQRNKGNFPGRFSGRQFSNSRSEMNVSTLELGDSALYLCASSIGPSEQYFGPGTRLTVT.

CDR3 sequence: CASQWPGRGGELFF. CDR3 DNA sequence: TGTGCCAGCCAATGGCCAGGGCGAGGCGGGGAGCTGTTTTTT. The chain combines TRBV25-1 with TRBJ2-2, with D maybe TRBD1 (5 bases). From germline, CDR1 is MGHDK and CDR2 SYGVNS. The CDR3 is made up of 14 amino acids. V lost 8 bases and J 7 bases, leaving 17 bases between the germline ends.

This clonotype has just one count. The CDR3 DNA sequence: TGTGCCAGCAGCGTAGGTCCCAGCCCCAACAATCAGCCCCAGCATTTT. Protein product: CASSVGPSPNNQPQHF. The gene calls are TRBV9 and TRBJ1-5; D is unresolved. The length of the CDR3 is 16 residues. Germline CDR1 and CDR2: SGDLS and YYNGEE. The ends were cut back, 0 bases at V and 3 bases at J, with 13 bases in the middle.

The chain uses TRBV10-2 and TRBJ1-5; TRBD1 matches at 7 bases. J lost 4 bases, V lost 8 bases, and 11 bases had no gene match. Germline lookup yields CDR1 WSHSY and CDR2 SAAADI. CDR3 size: 15 residues. This chain's CDR3 is CASAFTGVGNQPQHF. CDR3 DNA: TGCGCCAGCGCCTTTACAGGGGTCGGGAATCAGCCCCAGCATTTT.

Remarks on this clonotype: Given the absence of the conserved phenylalanine or tryptophan at the CDR3 end, a read error is likely. The chain uses TRBV6-5 and TRBJ2-1; 11 bases fit TRBD2. The CDR3 covers 17 residues. J lost 6 bases, V lost 2 bases, and 9 bases had no gene match. Looked up from germline, CDR1 is MNHEY and CDR2 is SVGAGI. CDR3 protein: CASSYGSGRVLVNEQFL. The CDR3 DNA sequence: TGTGCCAGCAGTTACGGTAGCGGGAGGGTCTTGGTCAATGAGCAGTTCCTC.

The chain has TRBV28 and TRBJ1-1, with no clear D. Trimming took off 6 bases at V and 3 bases at J, with 14 bases between the two ends. CDR3 size: 14 residues. Germline V gene sequence: CDR1 MDHEN, CDR2 SYDVKM. The CDR3 loop is CASSPLWTDTEAFF. The CDR3 DNA reads TGTGCCAGCAGCCCCCTATGGACTGACACTGAAGCTTTCTTT.

This rearrangement joins TRBV7-2 to TRBJ1-2, with D maybe TRBD1 (6 bases). Trimming pared 4 bases from V and 4 bases from J, leaving 16 bases between. The CDR3 consists of 15 residues. Germline assignment: CDR1 SGHTA and CDR2 FQGNSA. CDR3: CASSSRGDDFYGYTF. CDR3 coding DNA: TGTGCCAGCAGCTCCAGGGGCGACGACTTCTATGGCTACACCTTC.

This clonotype turned up a few times. This chain links TRBV27 with TRBJ2-3, with 8 bases lining up with TRBD2. The CDR3 extends over 16 amino acids. Trimming took 6 bases from V and 0 from J; bases not matched to a gene: 8. Germline V CDR1 and CDR2: MNHEY, SMNVEV (reference sequence). The CDR3 reads CASRKKAGASTDTQYF. CDR3 sequence (DNA): TGTGCCAGCAGGAAAAAAGCGGGAGCCAGCACAGATACGCAGTATTTT.

CDR3 amino acids: CASSPDSVNTEAFF. DNA for the CDR3: TGTGCCAGCTCACCGGACAGCGTGAACACTGAAGCTTTCTTT. The V and J genes are TRBV18 and TRBJ1-1, with D maybe TRBD1 (6 bases). Germline lookup yields CDR1 KGHSH and CDR2 LQKENI. With 3 bases removed from V and 0 bases from J, the gap between germline ends came to 8 bases. This CDR3 spans 14 amino acids.